This TCR beta chain comes out of a study of T cells after yellow fever vaccination. Study-wide results and limits: Clones from primary vaccination mostly reappeared after the booster (about 97% CD4, around 90% CD8). Contaminating bulk clonotypes could be abundant in FACS-sorted repertoires. Peak timing came faster in the weaker secondary response, day 5 versus 15.

The CDR3 has 12 residues. In germline, CDR1 is SQVTM, CDR2 ANQGSEA. The trim removed 4 bases at V and 5 bases at J, leaving 3 bases unmatched. Generation of TCR cDNA used 5'RACE template switching (which added a universal primer site and UMIs). MiXCR, run by TCRdb on the 5' RACE reads, gives a single entry per CDR3 protein. The sample holds approximately 600,000 distinct CDR3 sequences, 9% to 15% seen once. In its sample, this clonotype was seen many times. Its antigen is not known. The origin of this receptor is a young man who received the YFV17D yellow fever vaccine. Sequencing used PBMCs, obtained on the day of the yellow fever booster vaccination. The chain is built from TRBV29-1 and TRBJ2-3; TRBD2 agrees at 7 bases. This CDR3 reads CSVVVAGDTQYF. The CDR3 DNA reads TGCAGCGTTGTGGTAGCGGGAGATACGCAGTATTTT.